One and the same sample provided the 21 T cell receptor beta chains below, sequenced in a study of cytomegalovirus exposure and HLA in healthy donors (dated by TCRdb to about 2017). Receptor amplification or capture employed the immunoSEQ multiplex PCR assay. A mixture of 60 forward primers for TCR Vbeta segments and 13 reverse primers for TCR Jbeta segments was used in the multiplex PCR. TCRdb took over this immuneACCESS table, retaining in-frame rearrangements with V and J assigned. Such tables are incomplete; in checked studies, under half of the missing clones stem from an unresolved V gene, and the remainder is unexplained. The sample yields roughly 68,000 clones; 66% were counted once. The ten largest clones add up to about a fifth of the sample. The sample was PBMCs. These receptors originate from a middle-aged man in good health and CMV-seropositive.

The CDR3 is CASQTEGGQPQHF. The CDR3 DNA is TGTGCCAGCCAAACCGAAGGGGGTCAGCCCCAGCATTTT. The chain carries TRBV2 and TRBJ1-5; D perhaps matches TRBD1 (6 bases). The CDR3 loop spans 13 amino acids. The germline V gene has CDR1 SNHLY and CDR2 FYNNEI. The germline V and J ends were trimmed by 8 bases and 6 bases, with 14 bases remaining between them.

This clone has only a few counts. The genes are TRBV7-9 and TRBJ1-2; 7 bases are shared with TRBD1. Trimming cost V 3 bases and J 3 bases; bases outside gene matches: 19. CDR3 size: 19 residues. Germline V gives CDR1 SEHNR, CDR2 FQNEAQ (reference sequence). Written as DNA, the CDR3 is TGTGCCAGCAGCTTGGATATAAGAACCGGGACAGAGACCTACTATGGCTACACCTTC. Translating gives CASSLDIRTGTETYYGYTF.

J is TRBJ2-3 and V is TRBV7-9, with TRBD2 matching over 8 bases. Germline CDR1 reads SEHNR; CDR2 reads FQNEAQ (reference sequence). J lost 4 bases, V lost 5 bases, and 8 bases had no gene match. This CDR3 has 15 residues. The CDR3 sequence: CASSPLPGGPDTQYF. CDR3 coding DNA: TGTGCCAGCAGCCCCTTGCCGGGGGGGCCAGATACGCAGTATTTT.

The chain combines TRBV18 with TRBJ1-2, with D maybe TRBD1 (6 bases). The ends were cut back, 1 base at V and 3 bases at J, with 9 bases in the middle. The CDR3 is 14 amino acids. Germline CDR1 KGHSH, CDR2 LQKENI. The CDR3 DNA reads as TGTGCCAGCTCACCACGGGGGCGCGACTATGGCTACACCTTC. Translation: CASSPRGRDYGYTF.

The V gene is TRBV7-2, the J gene TRBJ2-2; maybe TRBD2 (6 bases). V gave up 3 bases and J gave up 0 bases, with 8 bases separating them. CDR1 is SGHTA, CDR2 FQGNSA, per germline. This CDR3 is 15 amino acids long. CDR3 DNA sequence: TGTGCCAGCAGCTTGCCGGGGGCGAACACCGGGGAGCTGTTTTTT. The encoded protein is CASSLPGANTGELFF.

This clone was detected only once. The CDR3 coding sequence is TGTGCCAGCAGCTTAGTTAGCCAGCGGGGTAGTGAGCAGTACTTC. Amino acid sequence: CASSLVSQRGSEQYF. The chain joins TRBV11-2 to TRBJ2-7; TRBD2 matches at 7 bases. In germline, CDR1 is SGHAT, CDR2 FQNNGV. Trimming at V came to 1 base and at J to 7 bases, leaving 10 bases not matched to a gene. The CDR3 has 15 amino acids. Variable domain in full (rest from reference TRBV11-2 and TRBJ2-7): EAGVAQSPRYKIIEKRQSVAFWCNPISGHATLYWYQQILGQGPKLLIQFQNNGVVDDSQLPKDRFSAERLKGVDSTLKIQPAKLEDSAVYLCASSLVSQRGSEQYFGPGTRLTVT.

The chain is built from TRBV18 and TRBJ1-4; weak D call: TRBD1 (5 bases). The CDR3 has 14 amino acids. V was trimmed by 4 bases and J by 7 bases, leaving 13 bases between them. The germline gives CDR1 KGHSH, CDR2 LQKENI. CDR3: CASSLERGGEKLFF. The CDR3, as DNA: TGTGCCAGCTCACTCGAAAGGGGAGGTGAAAAACTGTTTTTT.

Of note for this clone: The germline gene is not matched at one end of the junction; a read error may be the cause. This sequence joins TRBV19 and TRBJ2-7; 7 nucleotides agree with TRBD1. This CDR3 contains 16 residues. Germline V lookup: CDR1 LNHDA, CDR2 SQIVND (reference sequence). The CDR3 sequence is CASSEGQDLSSYEQYF. CDR3 bases: TGTGCCAGTAGTGAAGGACAGGACCTCTCCTCCTACGAACAGTACTTC.

The rearrangement joins TRBV30 to TRBJ2-7, with 12 nucleotides matching TRBD2. CDR3 length: 14 residues. The trim removed 5 bases at V and 2 bases at J, leaving 4 bases unmatched. Germline V gives CDR1 GTSNPN, CDR2 SVGIG (reference sequence). CDR3 nucleotide sequence: TGTGCCTGGGGCCCTAGCGGGGGGGCCTACGAGCAGTACTTC. Translation gives CAWGPSGGAYEQYF. Looking up the rest from reference TRBV30 and TRBJ2-7 gives the full variable domain: SQTIHQWPATLVQPVGSPLSLECTVEGTSNPNLYWYRQAAGRGLQLLFYSVGIGQISSEVPQNLSASRPQDRQFILSSKKLLLSDSGFYLCAWGPSGGAYEQYFGPGTRLTVT.

V is TRBV6-5 and J is TRBJ2-2; 8 positions agree with TRBD2. CDR1 and CDR2 from the germline V gene are MNHEY and SVGAGI. J was trimmed by 2 bases and V by 7 bases; bases with no gene match: 6. The CDR3 has 15 amino acids. CDR3 residues: CASTTTSGNTGELFF. The CDR3 DNA is TGTGCCAGCACCACAACTAGCGGAAACACCGGGGAGCTGTTTTTT.

The chain recombines TRBV19 with TRBJ2-2; 8 bases are a match to TRBD1. This CDR3 comprises 15 residues. V lost 2 bases to trimming and J lost 6 bases; unmatched junction nucleotides: 5. Looked up from germline, CDR1 is LNHDA and CDR2 is SQIVND (reference sequence). The CDR3 DNA sequence: TGTGCCAGTAGTATACAGGGGGCAGGTGCCGGGGAGCTGTTTTTT. Its protein is CASSIQGAGAGELFF. Full variable domain (remainder filled in from reference TRBV19 and TRBJ2-2): DGGITQSPKYLFRKEGQNVTLSCEQNLNHDAMYWYRQDPGQGLRLIYYSQIVNDFQKGDIAEGYSVSREKKESFPLTVTSAQKNPTAFYLCASSIQGAGAGELFFGEGSRLTVL.

The chain couples TRBV5-6 to TRBJ1-2; D not resolved. V lost 7 bases and J 3 bases, leaving 13 bases between the germline ends. Germline lookup yields CDR1 SGHDT and CDR2 YYEEEE. The CDR3 is 13 amino acids. CDR3 coding DNA: TGTGCCAGCGGGAGGCCCCCCGACTATGGCTACACCTTC. It yields the protein CASGRPPDYGYTF.

This rearrangement joins TRBV5-6 to TRBJ2-5, with a weak D call TRBD2 (7 bases). The CDR3 covers 16 residues. Deletions cut 0 bases from V and 5 bases from J, with 17 bases between. Germline CDR1 SGHDT, CDR2 YYEEEE. CDR3: CASSLVRRGAGETQYF. CDR3 nucleotides: TGTGCCAGCAGCTTGGTGCGCCGGGGGGCGGGGGAGACCCAGTACTTC.

The chain has TRBV11-2 and TRBJ2-7; tentative D call: TRBD2 (5 bases). Germline lookup yields CDR1 SGHAT and CDR2 FQNNGV. There are 12 residues in the CDR3. Deletions cut 2 bases from V and 4 bases from J, with 6 bases between. The DNA of the CDR3 is TGTGCCAGCAGCTTAACGGGATACGAGCAGTACTTC. Residues: CASSLTGYEQYF. Based on the CDR3 plus reference TRBV11-2 and TRBJ2-7, the full variable domain is EAGVAQSPRYKIIEKRQSVAFWCNPISGHATLYWYQQILGQGPKLLIQFQNNGVVDDSQLPKDRFSAERLKGVDSTLKIQPAKLEDSAVYLCASSLTGYEQYFGPGTRLTVT.

This clone was seen once. The V gene is TRBV5-1, the J gene TRBJ2-2, with D hard to call. Germline CDR1 is SGHRS and CDR2 is YFSETQ. V was shortened by 0 bases and J by 0 bases, with 12 bases between the two germline ends. CDR3 length: 17 amino acids. In DNA, the CDR3 is TGCGCCAGCAGCTTGGCCGCGCGCGGTACGAACACCGGGGAGCTGTTTTTT. Translation gives CASSLAARGTNTGELFF.

This chain uses TRBV6-5 with TRBJ2-1; 11 nucleotides align to TRBD2. Trimming removed 6 bases from V and 8 bases from J; junction bases left unmatched: 6. Germline CDR1 is MNHEY and CDR2 is SVGAGI. The CDR3 is made up of 14 amino acids. CDR3 sequence: CASRGLLAGDEQFF. In DNA form, the CDR3 reads TGTGCCAGCAGAGGCCTACTAGCGGGGGATGAGCAGTTCTTC.

The genes are TRBV6-1 and TRBJ2-5; D might be TRBD2 (6 bases). The DNA end favors TRBJ2-7, so the J call may be wrong. Germline-derived CDR1 and CDR2 are MNHNS and SASEGT. CDR3 length: 15 amino acids. CDR3 region: CASSSLGGYSYEQYF. The CDR3 DNA reads TGTGCCAGCAGCTCCTTGGGAGGTTACTCCTACGAGCAGTACTTC.

The rearrangement links TRBV19 to TRBJ2-1; 14 bases fit TRBD2. V gave up 6 bases and J gave up 9 bases; unmatched junction bases: 7. Germline loops: CDR1 LNHDA, CDR2 SQIVND (reference sequence). This CDR3 contains 15 residues. The DNA of the CDR3 is TGTGCCAGTAGGCCCCCGGGACTAGCGGGGGCTGAGCAGTTCTTC. Its protein product is CASRPPGLAGAEQFF.

This sequence joins TRBV2 and TRBJ2-2; 8 nucleotides agree with TRBD1. With 6 bases clipped from V and 3 bases from J, the junction kept 9 bases outside the gene matches. This CDR3 is 16 amino acids long. The germline V gene encodes CDR1 SNHLY and CDR2 FYNNEI. CDR3 loop: CASRDRTGTHTGELFF. DNA for the CDR3: TGTGCCAGCAGAGACCGGACAGGGACTCACACCGGGGAGCTGTTTTTT.

This chain uses TRBV29-1 with TRBJ2-6; 8 bases line up with TRBD1. The J segment lost 2 bases and the V segment lost 1 base, leaving 4 bases of the junction unmatched. This CDR3 is built from 16 residues. Germline loops: CDR1 SQVTM, CDR2 ANQGSEA. The CDR3 region has the DNA TGCAGCGTTGAAGGGACAGGGTATCCTGGGGCCAACGTCCTGACTTTC. It yields the protein CSVEGTGYPGANVLTF.

The chain joins TRBV15 to TRBJ2-3, with D maybe TRBD2 (5 bases). Germline values: CDR1 LNHNV, CDR2 YYDKDF (reference sequence). The V end was cut by 5 bases, the J end by 5 bases, with 17 bases between. The CDR3 totals 15 residues. CDR3 in amino acids: CATSSGLIGGDTQYF. CDR3 DNA sequence: TGTGCCACCAGCTCAGGACTCATCGGCGGAGATACGCAGTATTTT.